Listed here are 17 T cell receptor beta chains from one sample, sequenced in a study of post-analysis software for immune sequencing data. Broader study findings: The five TRBV segments detected at higher frequency in patients than in controls included TRBV5-6, TRBV5-1 and TRBV20-1.

Built from TCR beta cDNA, the libraries had unique molecular identifiers in them. TCRdb called the PCR reads again in MiXCR, with one record for every CDR3 protein. Of some 690,000 distinct CDR3 sequences listed, 55% to 60% were seen once; the top ten hold about 11%. Their specific antigens are unknown. Sequenced input: blood. These receptors were collected from a girl aged 2 to 9 with multiple sclerosis.

This chain joins TRBV12-3 or TRBV12-4 and TRBJ2-3; the match to TRBD2 covers 9 bases. Trimming took 3 bases from V and 7 from J; bases not matched to a gene: 2. The CDR3 consists of 13 residues. CDR3 nucleotide sequence: TGTGCCAGCAGTTTCCTAGCGGGGAATACGCAGTATTTT. This gives the protein CASSFLAGNTQYF.

The DNA of the CDR3 is TGTGCCAGCAGCTTAGGTGGGGCAGGGGGGCCCTCTGGGAATGAGCAGTTCTTC. It encodes CASSLGGAGGPSGNEQFF. The J gene is TRBJ2-1, the V gene TRBV13, with TRBD1 as a possible D gene (7 bases). The CDR3 contains 18 residues. The V gene lost 0 bases and the J gene lost 7 bases, with 22 bases spanning the gap. From germline, CDR1 is PRHDT and CDR2 FYEKMQ (reference sequence).

This clonotype came up a few times. The chain recombines TRBV20-1 with TRBJ2-5; TRBD1 matches at 8 bases. With V trimmed by 4 bases and J by 4 bases, 11 bases remained unmatched. Germline V CDR1 and CDR2: DFQATT, SNEGSKA (reference sequence). The CDR3 is 15 residues long. The CDR3 nucleotides read TGCAGTGCTAACCCTCGTGACAGGGGAGGAGAGACCCAGTACTTC. This sequence encodes CSANPRDRGGETQYF.

This clonotype has just a few counts. V is TRBV7-2 and J is TRBJ1-2; D is undetermined. The V gene lost 1 base and the J gene lost 2 bases, with 5 bases spanning the gap. This CDR3 is built from 13 residues. Germline-derived CDR1 and CDR2 are SGHTA and FQGNSA. This CDR3 is CASSLDQNYGYTF. The CDR3 nucleotides are TGTGCCAGCAGCTTAGATCAGAACTATGGCTACACCTTC.

This chain links TRBV25-1 with TRBJ2-5; D uncertain. The V gene lost 3 bases and the J gene lost 1 base, with 15 bases spanning the gap. There are 16 residues in the CDR3. Germline-derived CDR1 and CDR2 are MGHDK and SYGVNS. CDR3 protein: CASSDPRSDGQETQYF. CDR3 nucleotide sequence: TGTGCCAGCAGTGACCCACGATCGGACGGCCAAGAGACCCAGTACTTC.

The chain combines TRBV29-1 with TRBJ2-1, with D unclear. Germline V gene data show CDR1 as SQVTM and CDR2 as ANQGSEA. The CDR3 runs 12 residues. CDR3 amino acids: CTTKSGYNEQFF. The CDR3 nucleotides are TGCACCACTAAATCAGGATACAATGAGCAGTTCTTC.

This chain joins TRBV29-1 and TRBJ2-7, with D perhaps matching TRBD1 (6 bases). The J call may not be correct, given that the DNA end is closer to TRBJ2-5. CDR1 and CDR2 (germline): SQVTM, ANQGSEA. This CDR3 contains 13 residues. CDR3 DNA sequence: TGCAGCGTTGAAGGAGGGGGAGAGGAGACCCAGTACTTC. Translation gives CSVEGGGEETQYF.

This chain connects TRBV5-1 to TRBJ2-5; TRBD2 agrees at 9 bases. The CDR3 has 15 residues. V trimming: 1 base; J trimming: 5 bases; junction bases outside the gene matches: 6. Germline V gives CDR1 SGHRS, CDR2 YFSETQ. The CDR3 DNA is TGCGCCAGCAGCTTGAGGCTAGCGGGACCGGAGACCCAGTACTTC. Translation: CASSLRLAGPETQYF. Complete variable domain (other parts from reference TRBV5-1 and TRBJ2-5): KAGVTQTPRYLIKTRGQQVTLSCSPISGHRSVSWYQQTPGQGLQFLFEYFSETQRNKGNFPGRFSGRQFSNSRSEMNVSTLELGDSALYLCASSLRLAGPETQYFGPGTRLLVL.

The chain recombines TRBV6-5 with TRBJ2-7, with TRBD2 identical over 13 bases. This CDR3 is 13 amino acids long. The ends lost 7 bases at V and 6 bases at J; junction bases unmatched: 3. The V gene's germline CDR1 is MNHEY and CDR2 SVGAGI. DNA of the CDR3: TGTGCCAGCAAGACTAGCGGGAGGCGCGAGCAGTACTTC. Translated, it gives CASKTSGRREQYF.

The rearrangement links TRBV5-1 to TRBJ1-1, with TRBD1 matching over 8 bases. The CDR3 loop spans 17 amino acids. Germline V CDR1 and CDR2: SGHRS, YFSETQ. Trimming at V came to 0 bases and at J to 2 bases, leaving 9 bases not matched to a gene. The CDR3 sequence: CASSLDGQGVVNTEAFF. The CDR3 bases are TGCGCCAGCAGCTTGGACGGACAGGGAGTGGTAAACACTGAAGCTTTCTTT.

The chain combines TRBV10-3 with TRBJ2-7, with D perhaps given as TRBD1 or TRBD2 (5 bases each). V dropped 6 bases and J dropped 3 bases, with 12 bases sitting between them. This CDR3 is built from 13 residues. The germline V gene has CDR1 ENHRY and CDR2 SYGVKD. CDR3 sequence: CAISGTVNYEQYF. For the CDR3, the DNA is TGTGCCATCAGCGGGACGGTAAACTACGAGCAGTACTTC.

The gene calls are TRBV29-1 and TRBJ2-1; D ambiguous. CDR1 SQVTM and CDR2 ANQGSEA come from the germline V gene. CDR3 length: 14 amino acids. V lost 5 bases, J lost 2 bases, and 13 bases lay in between. The CDR3 spells CSVSRSTAYNEQFF. The CDR3 bases are TGCAGCGTTAGCCGGAGTACCGCCTACAATGAGCAGTTCTTC.

The chain recombines TRBV18 with TRBJ1-1, with 8 positions matching TRBD1. The CDR3 length is 16 residues. Trimming took 0 bases from V and 4 from J; bases not matched to a gene: 7. Germline V CDR1 and CDR2: KGHSH, LQKENI. The CDR3 sequence: CASSPPGLQGGTEAFF. CDR3 in DNA: TGTGCCAGCTCACCACCGGGACTACAGGGGGGCACTGAAGCTTTCTTT.

This chain links TRBV12-5 with TRBJ2-4, with D unclear. The better agreement between TRBJ2-7 and the DNA end casts doubt on the J call. The germline gives CDR1 LGHNT, CDR2 FRNRAP. This CDR3 has 14 residues. CDR3 loop: CASGPLWTDYEQYF. As DNA, the CDR3 is TGTGCTAGTGGTCCCCTCTGGACGGACTACGAGCAGTACTTC.

This sequence joins TRBV4-2 and TRBJ2-1; D ambiguous. The CDR3 extends over 13 amino acids. Between the trimmed V and J ends, which lost 2 bases and 6 bases, there was a span of 8 bases. CDR1 is LGHNA and CDR2 is YNFKEQ in the germline V gene. For the CDR3, the DNA is TGTGCCAGCAGCCAATCAATAGCCAATGAGCAGTTCTTC. It specifies CASSQSIANEQFF.

The chain has TRBV10-3 and TRBJ2-3; 9 bases are shared with TRBD2. After removal of 3 bases from V and 1 base from J, the junction contained 2 bases not matched to a gene. Germline V gene data show CDR1 as ENHRY and CDR2 as SYGVKD. The CDR3 is made up of 15 amino acids. CDR3 amino acids: CAISDSGGGTDTQYF. The CDR3 DNA reads as TGTGCCATCAGTGATAGCGGGGGAGGCACAGATACGCAGTATTTT.

The chain employs TRBV2 and TRBJ2-3; perhaps D is TRBD1 or TRBD2 (5 bases each). This CDR3 comprises 15 residues. Trimming cost V 8 bases and J 0 bases, with 15 bases left between them. The V gene's germline CDR1 is SNHLY and CDR2 FYNNEI. The DNA for the CDR3 is TGTGCCAGCCTTAATACGGGGCAGAGCACAGATACGCAGTATTTT. Translated, it gives CASLNTGQSTDTQYF.